This T cell receptor beta chain derives from a study of T cell repertoires in cytomegalovirus infection. Study-wide background: Through public TCR beta signatures, both CMV infection and matching HLA type were indicated. Study findings and constraints: In two of eight donors, the top clonotype was HLA-C-restricted CMV-specific. Frequencies of public TCR beta families were cumulated, and this identified carriers of CMV plus the relevant HLA.

TCRdb re-called the reads through MiXCR, storing one row per CDR3 protein. Among hundreds of thousands of distinct CDR3 sequences, 30% to 35% were seen once, and the ten largest hold around 12%. Of note for this clonotype: Its target is not known.

Germline V CDR1 and CDR2: MNHNY, SVGAGI (reference sequence). The junction had 8 bases not matched to a gene; V was cut back by 5 bases and J by 7 bases. CDR3 length equals 14 residues. The chain couples TRBV6-6 to TRBJ1-2, with 9 bases identical to TRBD1. The sequencing used cultured CD8+ T cells from PBMCs, collected from culture after CMV antigen stimulation. This TCR was recovered from a human donor in good health (CMV status not recorded). Some clones in this sample may be carry-over from other donors' samples. CDR3 bases: TGTGCCAGCAGTACCGCCGGGACAGGGTTTGGCTACACCTTC. Translation: CASSTAGTGFGYTF.